The clone carrying this T cell receptor beta chain has more than one count but fewer than ten. The data originate from a study of patients and donors after allogeneic stem cell transplantation. In TCRdb, the RT-PCR reads were re-called with MiXCR into one record per CDR3 protein. The data hold about 160,000 distinct CDR3 sequences, with over 25% observed a single time. The CDR3 runs 15 residues. Trimming removed 0 bases from V and 0 bases from J, with 9 bases in between. Germline CDR1 and CDR2: MNHEY and SVGAGI. This clonotype originated in a human donor who was either an allogeneic HSCT recipient or a stem cell or donor lymphocyte infusion donor (not recorded which). It is not recorded whose cells these are; they may come from a transplant donor. The J gene is TRBJ2-7, the V gene TRBV6-5; tentative D call: TRBD2 (5 bases). Sequencing used blood, either unsorted or a sorted T cell fraction (not recorded which). CDR3 region: CASSYSRTYSYEQYF. CDR3 in DNA: TGTGCCAGCAGTTACTCGAGGACTTACTCCTACGAGCAGTACTTC.